This TCR beta chain comes out of a study of blood T cell repertoires in COVID-19. Across the study: Sites in the United States, Italy and Spain provided acute and convalescent COVID-19 samples. PBMCs, B-cell-depleted T cells, or T cells provided the cDNA or gDNA that made up the material.

V lost 4 bases and J lost 6, with 18 bases in between. Germline CDR1 and CDR2: SNHLY and FYNNEI. The CDR3 spans 15 residues. The authors' processing: Nucleated cell counts were estimated from reference gene primer amplification. Produced via immunoSEQ multiplex PCR; TCRdb's table is partial and in-frame only. For V, J and clone size, that table is used; D and trimming come from the DNA. The table lists some 190,000 clones, around 84% of them singletons, with around 5.2% in the top ten. This sequence joins TRBV2 and TRBJ1-1; a possible D gene is TRBD1 (5 bases). Material for sequencing was peripheral blood. This sequence originates from a woman aged 80 or over with acute or convalescent COVID-19. The CDR3 DNA follows: TGTGCCAGCAGTGTGAGCCCTCAAGGGGCCTCTGAAGCTTTCTTT. It codes for CASSVSPQGASEAFF.